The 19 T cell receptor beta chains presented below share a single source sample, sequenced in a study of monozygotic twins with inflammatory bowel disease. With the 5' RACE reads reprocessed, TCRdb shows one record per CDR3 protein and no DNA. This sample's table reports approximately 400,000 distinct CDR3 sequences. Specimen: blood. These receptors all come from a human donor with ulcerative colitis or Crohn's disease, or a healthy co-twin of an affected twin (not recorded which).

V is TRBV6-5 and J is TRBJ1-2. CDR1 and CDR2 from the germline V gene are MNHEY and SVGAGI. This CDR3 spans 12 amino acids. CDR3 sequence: CASGQLNYGYTF.

CDR3 residues: CASRPGTGADEQFF. The rearrangement uses TRBV12-3 or TRBV12-4 and TRBJ2-1; checking the TCRdb D call of TRBD1 is not possible without DNA. The CDR3 spans 14 residues.

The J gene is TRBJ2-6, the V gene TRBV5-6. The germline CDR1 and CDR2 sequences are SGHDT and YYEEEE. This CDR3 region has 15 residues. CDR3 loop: CASSLGLSGANVLTF.

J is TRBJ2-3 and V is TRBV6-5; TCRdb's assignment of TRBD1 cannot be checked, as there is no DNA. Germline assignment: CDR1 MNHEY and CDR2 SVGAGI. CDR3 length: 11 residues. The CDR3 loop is CASSQGDTQYF.

CDR3 residues: CASSFGTQAQYF. The chain couples TRBV12-3 or TRBV12-4 to TRBJ2-3; absent DNA, TCRdb's TRBD1 call cannot be checked. This CDR3 is built from 12 residues.

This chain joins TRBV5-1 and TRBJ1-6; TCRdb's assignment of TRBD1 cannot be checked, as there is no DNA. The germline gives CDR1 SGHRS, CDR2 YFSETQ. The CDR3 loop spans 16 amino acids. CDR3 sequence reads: CASSSTGGLSDSPLHF.

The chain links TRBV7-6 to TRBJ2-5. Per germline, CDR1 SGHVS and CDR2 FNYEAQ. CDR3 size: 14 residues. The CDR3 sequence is CASSVSGYRETQYF.

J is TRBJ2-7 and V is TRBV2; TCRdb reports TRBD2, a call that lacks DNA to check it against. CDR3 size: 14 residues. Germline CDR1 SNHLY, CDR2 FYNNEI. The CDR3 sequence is CASNARRTPHEQYF.

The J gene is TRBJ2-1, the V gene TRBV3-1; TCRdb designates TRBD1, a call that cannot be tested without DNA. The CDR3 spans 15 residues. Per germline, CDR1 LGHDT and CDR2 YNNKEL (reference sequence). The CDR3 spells CASSHTGFGTDEQFF.

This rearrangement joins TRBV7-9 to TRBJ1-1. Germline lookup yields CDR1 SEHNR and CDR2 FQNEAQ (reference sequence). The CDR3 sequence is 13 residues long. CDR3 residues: CASSLVLDTEAFF. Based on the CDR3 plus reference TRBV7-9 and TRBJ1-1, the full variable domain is DTGVSQNPRHKITKRGQNVTFRCDPISEHNRLYWYRQTLGQGPEFLTYFQNEAQLEKSRLLSDRFSAERPKGSFSTLEIQRTEQGDSAMYLCASSLVLDTEAFFGQGTRLTVV.

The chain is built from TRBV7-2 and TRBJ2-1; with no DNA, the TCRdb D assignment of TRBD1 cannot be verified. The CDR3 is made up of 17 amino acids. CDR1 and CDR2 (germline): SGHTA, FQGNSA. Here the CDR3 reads CASSLGSGTGHYNEQFF. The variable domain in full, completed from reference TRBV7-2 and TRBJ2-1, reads GAGVSQSPSNKVTEKGKDVELRCDPISGHTALYWYRQSLGQGLEFLIYFQGNSAPDKSGLPSDRFSAERTGGSVSTLTIQRTQQEDSAVYLCASSLGSGTGHYNEQFFGPGTRLTVL.

The CDR3 spells CASSLGQVPNSPLHF. This sequence joins TRBV3-1 and TRBJ1-6; TCRdb proposes TRBD1, but this gene call is untestable without DNA. The CDR3 has 15 amino acids. The germline gives CDR1 LGHDT, CDR2 YNNKEL (reference sequence).

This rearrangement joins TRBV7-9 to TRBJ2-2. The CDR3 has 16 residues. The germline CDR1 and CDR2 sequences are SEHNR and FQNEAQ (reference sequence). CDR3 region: CASSKALTPNTGELFF.

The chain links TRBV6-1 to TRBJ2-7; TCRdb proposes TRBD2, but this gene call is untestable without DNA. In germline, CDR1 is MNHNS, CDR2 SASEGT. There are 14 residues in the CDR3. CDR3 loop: CASSEQAGRYEQYF.

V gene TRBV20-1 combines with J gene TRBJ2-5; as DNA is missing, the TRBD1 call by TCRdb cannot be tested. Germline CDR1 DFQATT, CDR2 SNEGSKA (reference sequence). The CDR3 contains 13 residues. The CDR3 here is CSADRGGEETQYF.

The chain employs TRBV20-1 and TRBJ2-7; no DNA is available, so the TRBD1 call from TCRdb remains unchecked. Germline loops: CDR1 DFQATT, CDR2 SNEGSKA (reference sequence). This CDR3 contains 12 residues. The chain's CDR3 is CSADRGGSEQYF.

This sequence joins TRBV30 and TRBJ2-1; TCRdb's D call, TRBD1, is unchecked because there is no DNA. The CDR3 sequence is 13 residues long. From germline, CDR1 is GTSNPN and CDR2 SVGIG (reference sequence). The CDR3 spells CAWRERARNEQFF.

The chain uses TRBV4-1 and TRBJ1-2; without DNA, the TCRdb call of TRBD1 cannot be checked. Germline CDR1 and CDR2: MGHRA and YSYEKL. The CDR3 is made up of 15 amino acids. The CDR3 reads CASSQGQGADYGYTF.

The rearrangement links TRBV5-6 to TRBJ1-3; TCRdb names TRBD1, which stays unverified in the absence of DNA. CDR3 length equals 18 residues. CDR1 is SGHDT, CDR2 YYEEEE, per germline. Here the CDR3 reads CASSFRDRGAFAGNTIYF.